This T cell receptor (beta chain) was sequenced for a study of CD8 T cells in ankylosing spondylitis. CDR3 length equals 14 residues. Germline loops: CDR1 MNHNS, CDR2 SASEGT. V lost 5 bases, J lost 5 bases, and 13 bases lay in between. It was by quantitative 5'-RACE with molecular barcodes that TCR beta libraries were made. TCRdb re-called the 5' RACE reads with MiXCR, one entry per CDR3 protein. The top ten clones hold about 7.3% of a sample with more than 110,000 distinct CDR3 sequences, 7% to 9% of them seen once. This clonotype was seen ten or more times. Its specificity is not known. Study-wide results and caveats: Previously reported in reactive arthritis synovial fluid and blood were some of the motif variants. Typical of ankylosing spondylitis blood, it appeared, was a TCR beta motif of about eight highly homologous variants.

Sequenced: synovial fluid, either unsorted or a sorted T cell fraction (not recorded which). The rearrangement links TRBV6-1 to TRBJ2-1; D possibly uses TRBD1 or TRBD2 (5 bases each). This receptor was identified in a male donor with ankylosing spondylitis. The CDR3 reads CASSHRDGNNEQFF. The CDR3 nucleotides read TGTGCCAGCAGTCATCGGGACGGAAACAATGAGCAGTTCTTC.